Listed below are T cell receptor beta chains from one sample, sequenced in a study of technical replicates of blood from a few donors. The data were produced by immunoSEQ multiplex PCR, yet TCRdb's version contains in-frame clones alone and is incomplete. This sample carries about 97,000 clones, about 95% of them seen once, and the ten largest clones take 0.25% to 0.35%. The sample taken for sequencing was T cells isolated from PBMCs. These receptors were taken from a human donor in good health. Both conserved end residues are part of each CDR3. A D gene is named only where the DNA matches it firmly. Rows may omit the clone size; those that give it use once, few, many or a size class.

v_call	clone_size	j_call	d_call	cdr3_aa	cdr3_nt
TRBV30	.	TRBJ1-3	.	CAWNQREFPGNTIYF	TGTGCCTGGAATCAGCGGGAATTCCCTGGAAACACCATATATTTT
TRBV6-5	.	TRBJ2-7	TRBD1	CASSSTGTGGEQYF	TGTGCCAGCAGCTCGACCGGGACAGGGGGCGAGCAGTACTTC
TRBV10-3	.	TRBJ2-3	TRBD2	CAITSGRTDTQYF	TGTGCCATCACTAGCGGGAGAACAGATACGCAGTATTTT
TRBV28	.	TRBJ1-2	.	CASSRLYYGYTF	TGTGCCAGTTCCCGGTTATACTATGGCTACACCTTC
TRBV7-9	.	TRBJ2-5	.	CASSLGGGRQETQYF	TGTGCCAGCAGCCTCGGAGGAGGCAGGCAAGAGACCCAGTACTTC
TRBV11-2	.	TRBJ2-7	.	CASSLGGPYEQYF	TGTGCCAGCAGCTTAGGCGGCCCCTACGAGCAGTACTTC
TRBV4-3	.	TRBJ2-1	.	CASSPRGTDYNEQFF	TGCGCCAGCAGCCCTCGGGGGACGGATTACAATGAGCAGTTCTTC
TRBV5-4	.	TRBJ2-5	TRBD2	CATARRAGEEETQYF	TGTGCCACCGCAAGACGGGCGGGAGAGGAAGAGACCCAGTACTTC
TRBV7-9	.	TRBJ2-2	.	CASSLVPVNTGELFF	TGTGCCAGCAGCTTAGTCCCGGTGAACACCGGGGAGCTGTTTTTT
TRBV7-2	.	TRBJ2-5	TRBD1	CASSLTGQVLETQYF	TGTGCCAGCAGCTTAACAGGACAGGTGCTTGAGACCCAGTACTTC
TRBV19	.	TRBJ1-2	.	CASKVVDGYYGYTF	TGTGCCAGTAAGGTAGTAGACGGGTACTATGGCTACACCTTC
TRBV7-2	once	TRBJ1-5	.	CASSLYFSGQPQHF	TGTGCCAGCAGCTTATATTTCTCCGGGCAGCCCCAGCATTTT
TRBV7-2	few	TRBJ1-2	.	CASSLDMDYGYTF	TGTGCCAGCAGCTTGGACATGGACTATGGCTACACCTTC
TRBV18	.	TRBJ2-7	.	CASSPGATLYEQYF	TGTGCCAGCTCACCAGGGGCTACCTTATACGAGCAGTACTTC
TRBV6-6	.	TRBJ1-1	.	CASIKQGDTEAFF	TGTGCCAGCATTAAACAGGGAGACACTGAAGCTTTCTTT
TRBV27	.	TRBJ2-3	TRBD2	CASSYAGDYADTQYF	TGTGCCAGCAGTTACGCGGGAGACTACGCAGATACGCAGTATTTT
TRBV29-1	.	TRBJ2-7	.	CSVGGRSYYEQYF	TGCAGCGTGGGGGGGCGGTCTTATTACGAGCAGTACTTC